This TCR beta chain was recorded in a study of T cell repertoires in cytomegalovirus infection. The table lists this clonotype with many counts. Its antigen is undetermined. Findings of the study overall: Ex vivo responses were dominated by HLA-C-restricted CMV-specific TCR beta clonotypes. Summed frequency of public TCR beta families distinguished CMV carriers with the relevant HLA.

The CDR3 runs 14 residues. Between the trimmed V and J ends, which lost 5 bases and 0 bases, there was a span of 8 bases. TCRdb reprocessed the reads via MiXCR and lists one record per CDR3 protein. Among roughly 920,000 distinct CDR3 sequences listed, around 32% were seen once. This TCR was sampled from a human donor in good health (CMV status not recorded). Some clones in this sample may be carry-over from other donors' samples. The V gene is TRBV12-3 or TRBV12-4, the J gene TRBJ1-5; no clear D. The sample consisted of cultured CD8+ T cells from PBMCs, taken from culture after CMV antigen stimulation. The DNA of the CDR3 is TGTGCCAGCAGTCCGACAAGTAGCAATCAGCCCCAGCATTTT. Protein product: CASSPTSSNQPQHF.